This TCR beta chain was retrieved from a study of metastatic and nonmetastatic thyroid tumors. Study in general: Repertoire data that came from the blood and tumor or nodule tissue of malignant and benign thyroid patients were compared.

Thyroid surgery had not been preceded by any treatment in any patient. This clone occurred many times. TCRdb re-called the PCR reads via MiXCR. Of 30,000 to 35,000 clones listed, roughly 15% are singletons. Trimming took off 0 bases at V and 6 bases at J, with 14 bases between the two ends. CDR3 length equals 16 residues. CDR1 is MNHEY, CDR2 SVGAGI, per germline. The rearrangement links TRBV6-5 to TRBJ1-4; possible D gene TRBD1, 6 bases. This clonotype was obtained from a female donor with papillary thyroid cancer or a benign thyroid nodule (not recorded which). Some clones in this sample may be carry-over from other donors' samples. The sequencing input was blood. CDR3 protein: CASSYSSGVGDEKLFF. CDR3 bases: TGTGCCAGCAGTTACTCTTCAGGGGTTGGCGATGAAAAACTGTTTTTT.